This entry lists 10 T cell receptor beta chains sequenced from one sample in a study of neurological immune-mediated disorders. Via MiXCR, TCRdb re-called the 5' RACE reads, giving one row per CDR3 protein. Among tens of thousands of distinct CDR3 sequences, 6% to 8.5% were seen once, and the ten largest hold about 4%. Sequencing was carried out using PBMCs. These receptors were obtained from a woman between 40 and 55 years old in good health.

This clonotype was counted many times. The chain joins TRBV3-1 to TRBJ2-1; 14 positions agree with TRBD2. Trimming cost V 4 bases and J 9 bases; bases outside gene matches: 5. In germline, CDR1 is LGHDT, CDR2 YNNKEL (reference sequence). The CDR3 spans 15 residues. The CDR3 DNA reads TGTGCCAGCAGCCCGGGACTAGCGGGGGCTAGTGAGCAGTTCTTC. This translates into CASSPGLAGASEQFF.

This clonotype was recorded at least ten times. The CDR3 loop is CASSPETSGGQNEQFF. The CDR3 nucleotides read TGTGCCAGCAGTCCTGAGACTAGCGGGGGCCAAAATGAGCAGTTCTTC. The chain is built from TRBV25-1 and TRBJ2-1, with TRBD2 matching 12 bases. Germline lookup yields CDR1 MGHDK and CDR2 SYGVNS. The V segment lost 5 bases and the J segment 7 bases; nucleotides outside the gene matches: 9. This CDR3 comprises 16 residues.

There are a few counts of this clonotype. This chain uses TRBV6-5 with TRBJ1-2; TRBD1 agrees at 7 bases. The CDR3 contains 12 residues. The germline V gene has CDR1 MNHEY and CDR2 SVGAGI. V was clipped by 4 bases and J by 5 bases; unmatched bases: 1. The CDR3 nucleotides read TGTGCCAGCAGTTCGACAGGGTATGGCTACACCTTC. The encoded protein is CASSSTGYGYTF.

This clonotype occurred many times. The V gene is TRBV27, the J gene TRBJ1-1, with TRBD1 matching over 11 bases. The germline CDR1 and CDR2 sequences are MNHEY and SMNVEV (reference sequence). There are 16 residues in the CDR3. V lost 0 bases, J lost 8 bases, and 8 bases stayed unmatched. The CDR3 here is CASSLSGQGVIREAFF. The CDR3 DNA follows: TGTGCCAGCAGTTTATCGGGACAGGGGGTCATACGAGAAGCTTTCTTT.

The chain couples TRBV29-1 to TRBJ1-1, with a tentative D call TRBD1 (5 bases). Between the trimmed V and J ends, which lost 2 bases and 7 bases, there was a span of 17 bases. This CDR3 comprises 14 residues. Germline V gene lookup returns CDR1 SQVTM and CDR2 ANQGSEA. The CDR3 loop reads CSVETKGRGDEAFF. DNA for the CDR3: TGCAGCGTTGAAACCAAGGGGAGGGGAGATGAAGCTTTCTTT.

This clonotype has at least ten counts. V gene TRBV7-2 combines with J gene TRBJ2-7; 8 bases map to TRBD2. Germline V lookup: CDR1 SGHTA, CDR2 FQGNSA. V shed 6 bases and J 6 bases; nucleotides not matched to a gene: 13. The CDR3 has 15 amino acids. The CDR3 sequence: CASSFGRGRPPEQYF. In DNA, the CDR3 is TGTGCCAGCAGTTTCGGGAGGGGACGCCCACCCGAGCAGTACTTC.

There are many counts of this clonotype. The chain links TRBV20-1 to TRBJ1-4; D is ambiguous. Trimming shortened V by 6 bases and J by 8 bases, and 13 bases separated the two germline ends. The CDR3 sequence is 12 residues long. The germline gives CDR1 DFQATT, CDR2 SNEGSKA (reference sequence). The CDR3 bases are TGCAGTGCCGATCCGATACAAGAAAAACTGTTTTTT. Translated: CSADPIQEKLFF.

This clonotype has a count of ten or more. J is TRBJ1-1 and V is TRBV24-1; 7 positions match TRBD1. The CDR3 covers 12 residues. Trimming at V came to 3 bases and at J to 10 bases, leaving 4 bases not matched to a gene. Germline lookup yields CDR1 KGHDR and CDR2 SFDVKD. The CDR3 nucleotides are TGTGCCACCAGTGATACCACAGGGGCAGCTTTCTTT. Translated: CATSDTTGAAFF.

This clonotype was counted many times. V gene TRBV3-1 combines with J gene TRBJ1-1; D remains unclear. V was cut by 5 bases and J by 1 base, with 17 bases left in between. This CDR3 contains 16 residues. Germline lookup yields CDR1 LGHDT and CDR2 YNNKEL (reference sequence). The CDR3 protein is CASSSRPHPGNTEAFF. The CDR3 nucleotides read TGTGCCAGCAGCTCTCGCCCTCACCCCGGGAACACTGAAGCTTTCTTT.

This clonotype showed up just a few times. The V call is TRBV29-1, the J call TRBJ1-1; D gene ambiguous. V dropped 4 bases and J dropped 0 bases, with 3 bases sitting between them. Per germline, CDR1 SQVTM and CDR2 ANQGSEA. This CDR3 is built from 11 residues. CDR3 residues: CSVVMNTEAFF. CDR3 nucleotides: TGCAGCGTTGTCATGAACACTGAAGCTTTCTTT.